This T cell receptor beta chain was captured in a study of control samples from healthy donors and cancer patients. Germline V lookup: CDR1 SSHAT, CDR2 FNYEAQ (reference sequence). V lost 3 bases and J 0 bases, leaving 13 bases between the germline ends. CDR3 length: 16 amino acids. This clone was seen a single time. TCRdb keeps only in-frame clones here, not all; method: immunoSEQ multiplex PCR. The sample lists roughly 100,000 clones; about 89% were seen once. Sequenced: PBMCs. This receptor was taken from a man between 60 and 70 years old with lung cancer. The chain couples TRBV7-7 to TRBJ2-3; D is possibly TRBD2 (5 bases). CDR3 coding DNA: TGTGCCAGCAGCTTCGGGGTTTACCCGAGCACAGATACGCAGTATTTT. This encodes CASSFGVYPSTDTQYF.